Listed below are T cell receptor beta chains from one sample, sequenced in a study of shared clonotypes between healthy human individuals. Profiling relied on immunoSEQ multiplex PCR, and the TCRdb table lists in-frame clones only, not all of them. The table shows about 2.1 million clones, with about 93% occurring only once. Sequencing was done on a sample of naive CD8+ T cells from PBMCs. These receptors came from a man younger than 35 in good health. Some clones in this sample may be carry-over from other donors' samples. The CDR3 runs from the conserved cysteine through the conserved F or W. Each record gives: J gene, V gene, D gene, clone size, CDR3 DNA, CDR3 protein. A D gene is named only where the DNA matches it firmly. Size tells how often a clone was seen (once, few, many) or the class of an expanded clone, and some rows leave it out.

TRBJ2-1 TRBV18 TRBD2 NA TGTGCCAGCTCACCCGGGACTAGCAATATCGATGAGCAGTTCTTC CASSPGTSNIDEQFF
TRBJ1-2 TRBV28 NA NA TGTGCCAGCACAAGGTTTAACTATGGCTACACCTTC CASTRFNYGYTF
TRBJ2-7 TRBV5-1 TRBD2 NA TGCGCCAGCAGCCCTCCGCGAGCGGGAGGAAGCGAGCAGTACTTC CASSPPRAGGSEQYF
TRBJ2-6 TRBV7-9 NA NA TGTGCCAGCAGACCCGGTGACTCTGGGGCCAACGTCCTGACTTTC CASRPGDSGANVLTF
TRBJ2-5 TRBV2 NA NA TGTGCCAGCAGTGAAAGCGGGCTTACCTTAGGGACCCAGTACTTC CASSESGLTLGTQYF
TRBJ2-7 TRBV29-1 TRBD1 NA TGCAGCGTGGACAGGGGGTTCGAGCAGTACTTC CSVDRGFEQYF
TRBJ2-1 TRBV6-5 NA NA TGTGCCAGCAGTTACTCAGTCTCCTATGAGCAGTTCTTC CASSYSVSYEQFF
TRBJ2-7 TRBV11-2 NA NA TGTGCCAGCAGCTTTCGCCAGGGGTACGAGCAGTACTTC CASSFRQGYEQYF
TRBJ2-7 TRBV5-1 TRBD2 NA TGCGCCAGCAGGTCTAGCGGGGCCCACTACGAGCAGTACTTC CASRSSGAHYEQYF
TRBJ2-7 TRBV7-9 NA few TGTGCCAGCAGCTTAGGCCGATACGAGCAGTACTTC CASSLGRYEQYF
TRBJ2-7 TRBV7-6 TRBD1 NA TGTGCCAGCAGCTCGGAACCCGGGACAGGGGGCTACGAGCAGTACTTC CASSSEPGTGGYEQYF
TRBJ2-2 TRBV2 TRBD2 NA TGTGCCAGCAGTGTAGAAGAAGGGACTAGCACGACCGGGGAGCTGTTTTTT CASSVEEGTSTTGELFF
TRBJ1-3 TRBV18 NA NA TGTGCCAGCTCACCCCCTGGACGGGACTCTGGAAACACCATATATTTT CASSPPGRDSGNTIYF
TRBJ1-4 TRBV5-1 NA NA TGCGCCAGCAGCTTGGAGTCCCCCGGGGAAAAACTGTTTTTT CASSLESPGEKLFF
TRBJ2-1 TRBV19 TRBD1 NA TGTGCCAGTAGTCTCAACAGGGGCTCTCCCTACAATGAGCAGTTCTTC CASSLNRGSPYNEQFF
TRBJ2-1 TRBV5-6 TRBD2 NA TGTGCCAGCGGACTGGGAGCGGGAGCCCATGAGCAGTTCTTC CASGLGAGAHEQFF
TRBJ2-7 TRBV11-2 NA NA TGTGCCAGCAGCTTTACGGGACCGAGCAACTACGAGCAGTACTTC CASSFTGPSNYEQYF
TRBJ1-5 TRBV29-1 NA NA TGCAGCGTTGTTGTAGATTATCAGCCCCAGCATTTT CSVVVDYQPQHF
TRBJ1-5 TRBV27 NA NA TGTGCCAGCACCATGGTGCGCGGTGGGCCCCAGCATTTT CASTMVRGGPQHF
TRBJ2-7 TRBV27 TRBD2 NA TGTGCCAGCAGCCCGGGACTAGCGGGAGCGAAAGGTTACGAGCAGTACTTC CASSPGLAGAKGYEQYF
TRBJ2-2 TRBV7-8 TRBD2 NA TGTGCCAGCAGCTTATCTATCGTGTGGAGCGGGAGGCGGGAGCTGTTTTTT CASSLSIVWSGRRELFF
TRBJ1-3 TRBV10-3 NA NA TGTGCCATCAGTGCCTCCGTCGCCGGAAGAAACACCATATATTTT CAISASVAGRNTIYF
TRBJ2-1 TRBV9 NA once TGTGCCAGCAGCTCTCGCCGGGACCGCAATGAGCAGTTCTTC CASSSRRDRNEQFF
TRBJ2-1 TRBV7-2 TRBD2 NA TGTGCCAGCAGCTTAGTTGTTAGCGGGAGGGCCAACTACAATGAGCAGTTCTTC CASSLVVSGRANYNEQFF
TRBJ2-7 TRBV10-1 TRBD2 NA TGCGCCAGCAGATGCGGGAGCTACGAGCAGTACTTC CASRCGSYEQYF
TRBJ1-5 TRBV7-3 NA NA TGTGCCAGTAGTAGGGCCGCGGGTCAGCCCCAGCATTTT CASSRAAGQPQHF
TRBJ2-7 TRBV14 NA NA TGTGCCAGCAGCCAAGACCAGATGAGGCTCCACGAGCAGTACTTC CASSQDQMRLHEQYF
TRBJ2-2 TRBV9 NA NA TGTGCCAGCAGCGTATGGCGCGGGGAGCTGTTTTTT CASSVWRGELFF
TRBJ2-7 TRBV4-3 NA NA TGCGCCAGCAGCCAAGTCGGTTCCCGGGGGTCCTACGAGCAGTACTTC CASSQVGSRGSYEQYF
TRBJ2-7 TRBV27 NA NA TGTGCCAGCAGTTATGGGACCCGCAGCGAGCAGTACTTC CASSYGTRSEQYF
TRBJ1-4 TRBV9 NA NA TGTGCCAGCAGCGTAGTTCATCAGGGCGGGGTTGAAAAACTGTTTTTT CASSVVHQGGVEKLFF
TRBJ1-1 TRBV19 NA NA TGTGCCAGCCGGGGTAGGGGAGTGAACACTGAAGCTTTCTTT CASRGRGVNTEAFF
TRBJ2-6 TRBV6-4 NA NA TGTGCCAGCAGGAAATTCTCTGGGGCCAACGTCCTGACTTTC CASRKFSGANVLTF
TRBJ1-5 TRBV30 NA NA TGTGCCTGGAGTGTACGGTTTAGCAATCAGCCCCAGCATTTT CAWSVRFSNQPQHF
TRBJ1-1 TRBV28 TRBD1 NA TGTGCCAGCAGTTCGGACAGGGTGAACACTGAAGCTTTCTTT CASSSDRVNTEAFF
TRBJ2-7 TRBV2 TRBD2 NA TGTGCCAGCAGTGAAGGTGGATTAGCGGGACTCGGCGAGCAGTACTTC CASSEGGLAGLGEQYF
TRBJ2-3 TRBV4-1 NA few TGCGCCAGCAGCCAAGAAGGGGGGACAGATACGCAGTATTTT CASSQEGGTDTQYF
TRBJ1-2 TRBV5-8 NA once TGTGCCAGCAGCTTCTCAACCAACTATGGCTACACCTTC CASSFSTNYGYTF
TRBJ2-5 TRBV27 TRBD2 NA TGTGCCAGCAAGACTAGCGGGAGTTTTGAGACCCAGTACTTC CASKTSGSFETQYF
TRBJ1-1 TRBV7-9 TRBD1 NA TGTGCCAGCAGCTCCCGGACAGGGGGTTTATCGAACACTGAAGCTTTCTTT CASSSRTGGLSNTEAFF
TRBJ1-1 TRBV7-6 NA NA TGTGCCAGCAGCTTAGCGAGGGGGGACACTGAAGCTTTCTTT CASSLARGDTEAFF
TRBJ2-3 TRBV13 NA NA TGTGCCAGCAGCCCAGCCAGGGATACTAGCACAGATACGCAGTATTTT CASSPARDTSTDTQYF
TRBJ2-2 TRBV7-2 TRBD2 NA TGTGCCAGCACCCTAGTCCTAGCGGGAGGGTCCCCGAGCACCGGGGAGCTGTTTTTT CASTLVLAGGSPSTGELFF
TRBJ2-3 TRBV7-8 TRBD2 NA TGTGCCAGCAGGAGCGGGAGAACAGATACGCAGTATTTT CASRSGRTDTQYF
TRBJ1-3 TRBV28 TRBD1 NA TGTGCCAGCAGTACCCATGATTTGGACAGGGTAGAGGACACCATATATTTT CASSTHDLDRVEDTIYF